This entry lists 11 T cell receptor beta chains sequenced from one sample in a study of T cell repertoires in cytomegalovirus infection. A single record per CDR3 protein comes from TCRdb applying MiXCR to the reads. The table includes roughly 200,000 distinct CDR3 sequences, approximately 38% detected once. Their specific antigens are unknown. The sample in question was CD8+ T cells from cultured PBMCs, obtained from culture after CMV antigen stimulation. These receptors came from a human donor in good health (CMV status not recorded). Some clones in this sample may be carry-over from other donors' samples.

A few counts support this clonotype. The rearrangement joins TRBV27 to TRBJ2-7, with D maybe TRBD1 (6 bases). Deletions cut 6 bases from V and 5 bases from J, with 8 bases between. Germline V CDR1 and CDR2: MNHEY, SMNVEV (reference sequence). CDR3 length equals 11 residues. CDR3 protein: CASSWGHEQYF. CDR3 coding DNA: TGTGCCAGCAGCTGGGGGCACGAGCAGTACTTC.

The chain links TRBV28 to TRBJ2-1; no definite D call. CDR3 size: 15 residues. From germline, CDR1 is MDHEN and CDR2 SYDVKM. With 6 bases removed from V and 6 bases from J, the gap between germline ends came to 18 bases. The chain's CDR3 is CASRLMVRVGNEQFF. In DNA, the CDR3 is TGTGCCAGCAGGCTAATGGTCCGGGTCGGCAATGAGCAGTTCTTC.

The rearrangement links TRBV19 to TRBJ2-5; D tentatively reads TRBD1 or TRBD2 (5 bases each). From germline, CDR1 is LNHDA and CDR2 SQIVND (reference sequence). The CDR3 loop spans 13 amino acids. The V end lost 6 bases, the J end lost 1 base, and 9 bases lay between the germline ends. DNA of the CDR3: TGTGCCAGTAGAGGGACCGCCCAAGAGACCCAGTACTTC. Amino acids: CASRGTAQETQYF.

Concerning this clonotype itself: One end of the junction does not line up with germline, which may come from a read error. The V and J genes are TRBV7-2 and TRBJ2-3; no reliable D call. The CDR3 extends over 14 amino acids. Germline V gives CDR1 SGHTA, CDR2 FQGNSA. The CDR3 region has the DNA TGTGCAAGCAGCTTAGTACTCGACACAGATACGCAGTATTTT. It codes for CASSLVLDTDTQYF.

This clonotype turned up a few times. The chain recombines TRBV4-2 with TRBJ2-1; no reliable D call. Per the germline V gene, CDR1 is LGHNA and CDR2 is YNFKEQ. Trimming shortened V by 0 bases and J by 6 bases, and 18 bases separated the two germline ends. The CDR3 is 17 amino acids. CDR3 DNA sequence: TGTGCCAGCAGCCAAGATGCTTCCGGGTCGGCCTTCAATGAGCAGTTCTTC. Its translation is CASSQDASGSAFNEQFF.

This clonotype showed up just a few times. The chain recombines TRBV2 with TRBJ1-2; D remains ambiguous. This CDR3 comprises 13 residues. Germline V gives CDR1 SNHLY, CDR2 FYNNEI. V was cut by 5 bases and J by 8 bases, with 15 bases left in between. The CDR3 loop reads CASSYSLETGYTF. The CDR3 DNA sequence: TGTGCCAGCAGTTACTCCCTGGAAACCGGCTACACCTTC.

This chain links TRBV25-1 with TRBJ1-1, with a tentative D call TRBD1 (6 bases). The CDR3 is 15 amino acids. CDR1 MGHDK and CDR2 SYGVNS come from the germline V gene. Trimming removed 0 bases at V and 2 bases at J, with 10 bases between. CDR3 sequence: CASSEYGRGNTEAFF. The CDR3, as DNA: TGTGCCAGCAGTGAATACGGCAGGGGTAACACTGAAGCTTTCTTT.

The chain joins TRBV7-2 to TRBJ2-2; no reliable D call. The CDR3 contains 11 residues. V lost 6 bases and J lost 7, with 6 bases in between. CDR1 is SGHTA and CDR2 is FQGNSA in the germline V gene. CDR3 amino acids: CASRSLGELFF. The CDR3, as DNA: TGTGCCAGCAGATCTCTCGGGGAGCTGTTTTTT.

The rearrangement uses TRBV7-3 and TRBJ2-1, with D possibly TRBD2 on 6 matching bases. Trimming left V 0 bases short and J 7 bases short, with 19 bases between. The CDR3 contains 17 residues. CDR1 is SGHTA, CDR2 FQGTGA, per germline. The CDR3 loop reads CASSLTGPGAAGNEQFF. CDR3 nucleotides: TGTGCCAGCAGCTTAACTGGCCCGGGAGCGGCCGGGAATGAGCAGTTCTTC.

The chain links TRBV15 to TRBJ1-6; D is perhaps TRBD1 (6 bases). Trimming pared 5 bases from V and 10 bases from J, leaving 18 bases between. Per germline, CDR1 LNHNV and CDR2 YYDKDF (reference sequence). The CDR3 consists of 15 residues. The CDR3 protein is CATSPLDSIRSPLHF. CDR3 in DNA: TGTGCCACCAGCCCACTGGACAGTATTAGGTCACCCCTCCACTTT.

This clonotype was counted between two and nine times. The chain couples TRBV24-1 to TRBJ1-5; D unclear. CDR1 is KGHDR and CDR2 is SFDVKD in the germline V gene. Trimming stripped 2 bases from V and 4 bases from J, with 2 bases between. The CDR3 sequence is 12 residues long. The CDR3 nucleotides read TGTGCCACCAGTGATTCTAATCAGCCCCAGCATTTT. Translation gives CATSDSNQPQHF.